This T cell receptor (beta chain) emerged from a study of cytomegalovirus exposure and HLA in healthy donors. At the level of the study: The 130 or so validation repertoires used a platform that matched the one used for the approximately 610 first-cohort repertoires, as a later analysis reported.

TCRdb keeps only in-frame clones here, not all; method: immunoSEQ multiplex PCR. This sample has 200,000 to 250,000 clones; around 87% occur once, and the top ten carry roughly 2%. Germline CDR1 MNHEY, CDR2 SVGAGI. The CDR3 runs 15 residues. Trimming cost V 2 bases and J 4 bases; bases outside gene matches: 6. Whole-study findings and limits: Investigators reported some 150 TCR beta chains as tied to cytomegalovirus. The tendency of first-cohort TCR clusters to co-occur in the 90 to 150 validation repertoires was the finding of a later analysis. In vitro work confirmed that a few CMV-associated chains recognize CMV antigens.

On this clone: Its antigen is unidentified.

The rearrangement uses TRBV6-5 and TRBJ1-2; TRBD1 aligns across 8 bases. The origin of this receptor is a woman between 18 and 29 years old in good health and CMV-seropositive. Material: PBMCs. The chain's CDR3 is CASSYQGALSYGYTF. CDR3 nucleotides: TGTGCCAGCAGTTACCAGGGGGCCCTTAGCTATGGCTACACCTTC.